The rows below give T cell receptor beta chains drawn from one sample of a study of T-cell reconstitution after alpha-beta-depleted transplantation in children. TCRdb re-called the PCR reads with MiXCR, one entry per CDR3 protein. The sample holds about 600,000 distinct CDR3 sequences, approximately 22% seen once. The sequences come from PBMCs, mostly from graft donor cells, collected 360 days after TCRalphabeta/CD19-depleted stem cell transplant. The origin of the receptors is a boy under two years old who had a stem cell transplant for acute myeloid leukemia, so the T cells may come from the graft donor. CDR3s include the opening cysteine and the closing phenylalanine or tryptophan. The D gene is left open where the match is weak. Clone size is stated in some rows and not others, as once, few, many or a class when expanded.

j_call clone_size v_call d_call cdr3_nt cdr3_aa
TRBJ2-1 - TRBV21-1 - TGTGCCAGCAGCAAAGGAGGCTTCCCGGGACTAGCGGGGGGTGATGAGCAGTTCTTC CASSKGGFPGLAGGDEQFF
TRBJ2-7 many TRBV10-3 TRBD1 TGTGCCATCAACATGGACAGGGACGGGCACGAGCAGTACTTC CAINMDRDGHEQYF
TRBJ1-1 few TRBV15 - TGTGCCACCAGCAGCCGGGCCTGGGACACTGAAGCTTTCTTT CATSSRAWDTEAFF
TRBJ2-5 many TRBV20-1 - TGCAGTTTTGGACAGTCCTCACAAGAGACCCAGTACTTC CSFGQSSQETQYF
TRBJ2-7 - TRBV27 TRBD1 TGTGCCAGCAGTGTCGGGACAGCCACCGAGCAGTACTTC CASSVGTATEQYF
TRBJ1-1 - TRBV20-1 - TGCAGTACTAATCCGGGACGGCTGAACACTGAAGCTTTCTTT CSTNPGRLNTEAFF
TRBJ2-7 many TRBV27 - TGTGCCAGCAGTTCCCAGGGTAGCGCGAAGCAGTACTTC CASSSQGSAKQYF
TRBJ2-7 - TRBV5-6 - TGTGCCAGCAGCCTATTTCCCGCCTACGAGCAGTACTTC CASSLFPAYEQYF
TRBJ2-7 many TRBV4-3 - TGCGCCAGCAGCCAAGAAGTACAGAGCTCACTCTCCTACGAGCAGTACTTC CASSQEVQSSLSYEQYF
TRBJ2-2 many TRBV5-1 TRBD1 TGCGCCAGCAGCCGCCCTCCGGGACAGAATACACCGAACACCGGGGAGCTGTTTTTT CASSRPPGQNTPNTGELFF
TRBJ2-2 - TRBV28 - TGTGCCAGCAGTCCCTTCGAGAACACCGGGGAGCTGTTTTTT CASSPFENTGELFF
TRBJ2-2 many TRBV7-6 - TGTGCCAGCATCCCTGGCGTGTGGGGGGGCATCACCGGGGAGCTGTTTTTT CASIPGVWGGITGELFF
TRBJ2-3 few TRBV7-9 - TGTGCCAGCAGCTTAGGACCAGTCTATCCGCAGTATTTT CASSLGPVYPQYF
TRBJ2-5 many TRBV5-1 - TGCGCCAGCAGCTTGGACCAAGAGACCCAGTACTTC CASSLDQETQYF
TRBJ1-2 few TRBV6-4 - TGTGCCAGCAGTGACGCCCCGGAAGGGGTAGGAGGCTACACCTTC CASSDAPEGVGGYTF
TRBJ1-1 - TRBV5-1 - TGCGCCAGCAGCGCGGACCCACCGAACACTGAAGCTTTCTTT CASSADPPNTEAFF
TRBJ1-1 many TRBV7-2 - TGTGCCAGCAGCGTTGAGGGGCCATACACTGAAGCTTTCTTT CASSVEGPYTEAFF
TRBJ1-2 few TRBV20-1 - TGCAGTGCTAGAGATCTGTCGGTCTATGGCTACACCTTC CSARDLSVYGYTF
TRBJ1-2 few TRBV20-1 TRBD1 TGCAGTCCCGGGAGACAGGGAGAGGCTAACTATGGCTACACCTTC CSPGRQGEANYGYTF
TRBJ1-5 - TRBV30 - TGTGCCTGGAGTCAACTGAGCAGCAATCAGCCCCAGCATTTT CAWSQLSSNQPQHF
TRBJ2-5 few TRBV12-3/TRBV12-4 - TGTGCCAGCAGCGCCTTCACAGGACAAGAGACCCAGTACTTC CASSAFTGQETQYF
TRBJ2-5 many TRBV7-9 - TGTGCCAGCAGCCCACGACTACCAGGGATTTTTGAGACCCAGTACTTC CASSPRLPGIFETQYF
TRBJ2-5 few TRBV28 - TGTGCCAGCAGTTTAAGTGAGTTAAAAGAGACCCAGTACTTC CASSLSELKETQYF
TRBJ2-1 many TRBV7-9 - TGTGCCAGCAGCTTACCTTCGGGCTCACACAATGAGCAGTTCTTC CASSLPSGSHNEQFF
TRBJ2-7 - TRBV7-9 - TGTGCCAGCAGCTCGGGGCAGGTTACCTTCTCCTACGAGCAGTACTTC CASSSGQVTFSYEQYF
TRBJ2-2 many TRBV20-1 - TGCAGTGCTACCCAGGCCGGGACACGATATCCGAACACCGGGGAGCTGTTTTTT CSATQAGTRYPNTGELFF
TRBJ1-1 many TRBV28 - TGTGCCAGCAATTCAGGACACGAGGGAACTTTCTTT CASNSGHEGTFF
TRBJ1-5 - TRBV27 TRBD1 TGTGCCAGCAGCCAAACAGGGGGAATCAATCAGCCCCAGCATTTT CASSQTGGINQPQHF
TRBJ2-7 many TRBV5-5 TRBD1 TGTGCCAGCAGCCCGCCCACAGGGGATTACGAGCAGTACTTC CASSPPTGDYEQYF
TRBJ1-4 many TRBV5-1 - TGCGCCAGCAGAGGGCCAGGAGGTACAACTAATGAAAAACTGTTTTTT CASRGPGGTTNEKLFF
TRBJ2-3 many TRBV10-3 - TGTGCCGTCGAGGGGAGCACATATACGCAGTATTTT CAVEGSTYTQYF
TRBJ1-5 - TRBV12-3/TRBV12-4 TRBD1 TGTGCCAGCAGCGGCCCCCGGGACAGGGAGCTAGATCAGCCCCAGCATTTT CASSGPRDRELDQPQHF
TRBJ2-2 few TRBV29-1 - TGCAGCGTTAATCCAGGATCGAACACCGGGGAGCTGTTTTTT CSVNPGSNTGELFF
TRBJ2-1 many TRBV20-1 TRBD1 TGCAGTGCTAGATTGGGACAGAACTACAATGAGCAGTTCTTC CSARLGQNYNEQFF
TRBJ2-3 - TRBV5-1 - TGCGCCAGCAGCTTGGATTCGCCGGACACAGATACGCAGTATTTT CASSLDSPDTDTQYF
TRBJ2-1 few TRBV28 - TGTGCCAGCAGCCCGGAGCTTACTGAGCAGTTCTTC CASSPELTEQFF
TRBJ2-1 many TRBV7-2 TRBD2 TGTGCCAGCAGCTGGCAGGGACTAGCGGGGGGCGAGAATGAGCAGTTCTTC CASSWQGLAGGENEQFF
TRBJ1-1 - TRBV12-3/TRBV12-4 TRBD1 TGTGCCAGCAGTTTGATGGCCCGGGACAGTCGACCGGGAGAAGCTTTCTTT CASSLMARDSRPGEAFF
TRBJ1-1 - TRBV7-2 - TGTGCCAGCAGCTTTCCGAGCATGACGGGACGGAGTGAAGCTTTCTTT CASSFPSMTGRSEAFF
TRBJ2-7 - TRBV25-1 TRBD1 TGTGCCAGTACCGGGGACAGGGGGTCCTACGAGCAGTACTTC CASTGDRGSYEQYF
TRBJ2-5 many TRBV20-1 - TGCAGTGCTAGAGACACCTGGGGGCATCAAGAGACCCAGTACTTC CSARDTWGHQETQYF
TRBJ2-1 - TRBV28 TRBD2 TGTGCCAGCAGTTTGGTACCGGGACTATTTAATGAGCAGTTCTTC CASSLVPGLFNEQFF
TRBJ1-1 many TRBV20-1 TRBD1 TGCAGTGCCCCGGACAGGGGACGAGCTCTCCTAAACACTGAAGCTTTCTTT CSAPDRGRALLNTEAFF